Sequencing of this TCR beta chain was carried out in a study of blood T cell repertoires in COVID-19. Study summary: There were acute and convalescent COVID-19 samples, and they came from the United States, Italy and Spain. T cells, B-cell-depleted T cells, or PBMCs supplied cDNA or gDNA.

The CDR3 runs to 14 residues. As originally analysed: Amplification of reference gene primers was used by the study to estimate nucleated cell counts. The table came from immunoSEQ multiplex PCR; TCRdb's copy has only in-frame clones and leaves some out. V and J calls and clone size are as listed in that table; D and trimming were resolved from the DNA. Of under 200,000 clones listed, roughly 85% are singletons. The V and J genes are TRBV1 and TRBJ1-2. TRBV1 is listed as a pseudogene. The TCR originated in a man aged 35 to 55 with acute or convalescent COVID-19. Source material: peripheral blood. CDR3 sequence (DNA): TGCACCAGCAGCCAAGATCAGGAGGGTTGGGGCTACACCTTC. Residues: CTSSQDQEGWGYTF.